Detailed here is one TCR beta chain. Its antigen is not known. The sample comes from a study of CD8 T cells in ankylosing spondylitis. The germline gives CDR1 LNHDA, CDR2 SQIVND (reference sequence). Between the trimmed V and J ends, which lost 3 bases and 4 bases, there was a span of 10 bases. The CDR3 has 14 residues. Study-wide results and caveats: Previous work reported some of these motif variants in the synovial fluid and blood of reactive arthritis. The study identified a TCR beta motif of about eight highly homologous variants that appeared characteristic of ankylosing spondylitis blood. Peripheral blood samples showed relatively rare disease-linked clones, and these clones were CD8+. Disease-associated clones were reportedly significantly overrepresented in matched ankylosing spondylitis synovial fluid.

Quantitative 5'-RACE was performed with molecular barcodes, and it yielded the TCR beta libraries. TCRdb reprocessed the 5' RACE reads via MiXCR and lists one record per CDR3 protein. This sample has over 700,000 distinct CDR3 sequences, with over 15% found just once. Material for sequencing was blood, either unsorted or a sorted T cell fraction (not recorded which). This rearrangement joins TRBV19 to TRBJ1-5; possibly TRBD1 for D (6 bases). The receptor was derived from a male donor with ankylosing spondylitis. The CDR3 region has the DNA TGTGCCAGTAGTATCGGGACAAGTAATCAGCCCCAGCATTTT. Protein sequence: CASSIGTSNQPQHF.